This is a list of T cell receptor beta chains from one sample in a study of T cell responses to AZD1222 COVID-19 vaccine. Assay: immunoSEQ multiplex PCR; the TCRdb copy retains only in-frame clones and omits some. The sample shows 90,000 to 130,000 clones, about 80% of them seen only once. Here the sequenced sample was peripheral blood, taken on day 0 of AZD1222 vaccination. The source of these receptors is an adult in good health. CDR3s include the opening cysteine and the closing phenylalanine or tryptophan. D genes are given only for firm matches. The size entry is marked missing in some rows and otherwise reads once, few, many or a size class.

>TRBV6-5|NA|NA|TRBJ2-3|14
TGTGCCAGCAGTCCACGGGAGCTGGAAGATACGCAGTATTTT
CASSPRELEDTQYF
>TRBV18|NA|NA|TRBJ1-5|14
TGTGCCAGCTCACCAACTCCTAGCAATCAGCCCCAGCATTTT
CASSPTPSNQPQHF
>TRBV24-1|NA|NA|TRBJ2-2|15
TGTGCCACCAGTGCAACGAGACAGAACACCGGGGAGCTGTTTTTT
CATSATRQNTGELFF
>TRBV3-1/TRBV3-2|NA|NA|TRBJ2-3|12
TGTGCCAGCAGCCACAGATCAGATACGCAGTATTTT
CASSHRSDTQYF
>TRBV9|NA|TRBD1|TRBJ2-7|14
TGTGCCAGCAGCACCGGGACAGGGGTCTACGAGCAGTACTTC
CASSTGTGVYEQYF
>TRBV19|NA|TRBD1|TRBJ1-2|13
TGTGCCAGTAGTTCACAGGGGATCGATGGCTACACCTTC
CASSSQGIDGYTF
>TRBV5-5|NA|NA|TRBJ1-4|15
TGTGCCAGCAGCTCCGGACGGACTCCTAATGAAAAACTGTTTTTT
CASSSGRTPNEKLFF
>TRBV3-1/TRBV3-2|NA|NA|TRBJ1-4|12
TGTGCCAGCAGCTCCGGGGAGATAAAACTGTTTTTT
CASSSGEIKLFF
>TRBV6-1|NA|NA|TRBJ2-1|15
TGTGCCAGCAGTGAAAAGATAGGGTTCGACAATGAGCAGTTCTTC
CASSEKIGFDNEQFF
>TRBV19|NA|TRBD1|TRBJ1-5|13
TGTGCCAGCCAGGGGGGCTGGAATCAGCCCCAGCATTTT
CASQGGWNQPQHF
>TRBV11-3|once|TRBD1|TRBJ2-7|14
TGTGCCAGAGGGGGAGGGACAGGGGACTACGAGCAGTACTTC
CARGGGTGDYEQYF
>TRBV19|NA|NA|TRBJ1-2|13
TGTGCCAGTAGTCCGGGACCGACCTATGGCTACACCTTC
CASSPGPTYGYTF
>TRBV28|NA|NA|TRBJ1-5|14
TGTGCCAGCAGTTTGGTAGGCTCCCATCAGCCCCAGCATTTT
CASSLVGSHQPQHF
>TRBV5-1|NA|TRBD2|TRBJ2-1|19
TGCGCCAGCAGCTTACTCCCCCCACTAGCGGGAGGCTCTTACAATGAGCAGTTCTTC
CASSLLPPLAGGSYNEQFF
>TRBV7-7|NA|NA|TRBJ2-2|16
TGTGCTAGCAGCCCAGTTTTAGGGCCGGGCACCGGGGAGCTGTTTTTT
CASSPVLGPGTGELFF
>TRBV11-1|NA|NA|TRBJ2-4|13
TGTGCCAGCAGCCTAGGGCGGGAAAACATTCAGTACTTC
CASSLGRENIQYF
>TRBV18|NA|TRBD1|TRBJ1-2|13
TGTGCCAGCTCACTCGGGACAGGGGATGGCTACACCTTC
CASSLGTGDGYTF
>TRBV2|NA|NA|TRBJ1-1|16
TGTGCCAGCAGTATAGATAACAAGTCATGGAACACTGAAGCTTTCTTT
CASSIDNKSWNTEAFF
>TRBV2|NA|NA|TRBJ1-2|13
TGTGCCAGCAGTGAACGGGGGACTGGTGGCTACACCTTC
CASSERGTGGYTF
>TRBV28|NA|NA|TRBJ1-2|12
TGTGCCAGCAGTTCCGAGGGATATGGCTACACCTTC
CASSSEGYGYTF
>TRBV5-6|NA|NA|TRBJ1-2|12
TGTGCCAGCAGCTTGGTGGGTCTCGGCTACACCTTC
CASSLVGLGYTF
>TRBV6-5|NA|NA|TRBJ1-5|12
TGTGCCAGCAACAGCCCTAATTCGCCCCAGCATTTT
CASNSPNSPQHF
>TRBV4-1|NA|TRBD1|TRBJ2-7|15
TGCGCCAGCAGTCCTAACACAGGGGTCTTCTACGAGCAGTACTTC
CASSPNTGVFYEQYF
>TRBV30|NA|NA|TRBJ2-7|15
TGTGCCTGGAGTAACGGAGGGACATCCCCGTCCCGCCCCTTCTTC
CAWSNGGTSPSRPFF
>TRBV6-5|NA|TRBD1|TRBJ1-6|15
TGTGCCAGCAGGATGCAGGGGGCTAGCGGTTCACCCCTCCACTTT
CASRMQGASGSPLHF